The rows below give T cell receptor beta chains drawn from one sample of a study of blood T cell repertoires in COVID-19. TCRdb keeps only in-frame clones here, not all; method: immunoSEQ multiplex PCR. Of approximately 250,000 clones listed, roughly 86% were seen once; the top ten hold about 8.6%. Material: peripheral blood. Receptors were obtained from a man between 40 and 49 years old with active or convalescent COVID-19. Both conserved end residues are part of each CDR3. A D gene is named only where the DNA matches it firmly. Clone size is stated in some rows and not others, as once, few, many or a class when expanded.

V	size	D	J	DNA	CDR3
TRBV7-9	NA	NA	TRBJ1-1	TGTGCCAGCAGCTCTTCAGTGAACACTGAAGCTTTCTTT	CASSSSVNTEAFF
TRBV18	NA	NA	TRBJ1-1	TGTGCCAGCTCACCTATTACCAGGGTTCGCGCTGAAGCTTTCTTT	CASSPITRVRAEAFF
TRBV5-5	NA	NA	TRBJ2-5	TGTGCCAGCACCCACCGTCCGGAGGAGACCCAGTACTTC	CASTHRPEETQYF
TRBV6-1	NA	NA	TRBJ2-3	TGTGCCAGCAGTGAAGCGGACTCAATCCGGTATTTT	CASSEADSIRYF
TRBV27	once	NA	TRBJ1-3	TGTGCCAGCAGTTTGACACACGGAAACACCATATATTTT	CASSLTHGNTIYF
TRBV18	NA	NA	TRBJ2-4	TGTGCCAGCTCACCGGCCGGGACCAAAAACATTCAGTACTTC	CASSPAGTKNIQYF
TRBV5-5	NA	NA	TRBJ2-5	TGTGCCAGCAGGCCGACTAGTTGGGGGGAGACCCAGTACTTC	CASRPTSWGETQYF
TRBV6-5	NA	NA	TRBJ1-5	TGTGCCAGCAGTTACTCGTCGTCAGTGGATCAGCCCCAGCATTTT	CASSYSSSVDQPQHF
TRBV24-1	once	NA	TRBJ1-2	TGTGCCACCAGTCACCCCGGCAGGGCGTTTGATGGCTACACCTTC	CATSHPGRAFDGYTF
TRBV11-2	NA	NA	TRBJ2-7	TGTGCCAGCTCCGGTGAGGGCTACGAGCAGTACTTC	CASSGEGYEQYF
TRBV6-5	NA	NA	TRBJ1-6	TGTGCCAGCAGTTACTCCCCCAATAATTCACCCCTCCACTTT	CASSYSPNNSPLHF
TRBV5-4	NA	TRBD1	TRBJ1-4	TGTGCCAGCAGCTTACAGGGGGCCGGGGAAAAACTGTTTTTT	CASSLQGAGEKLFF
TRBV24-1	NA	NA	TRBJ2-2	TGTGCCACCAGTGGAGGGAGAGTCAACACCGGGGAGCTGTTTTTT	CATSGGRVNTGELFF
TRBV11-3	NA	NA	TRBJ2-1	TGTGCCAGCAGCTTAGATGGAGGGAGTGAGCAGTTCTTC	CASSLDGGSEQFF
TRBV3-1/TRBV3-2	NA	NA	TRBJ2-2	TGTGCCAGCAGCCAAGTGTCAGGGGACACCGGGGAGCTGTTTTTT	CASSQVSGDTGELFF
TRBV12-2	few	NA	TRBJ1-3	TGTGCAAGTCGACCCCATGGACAGCCCTTCTCTGGAAACACCATATATTTT	CASRPHGQPFSGNTIYF
TRBV5-6	NA	TRBD2	TRBJ2-4	TGTGCCAGCAGCTCCACAATTGTAGCGGGGGTAGCCAAAAACATTCAGTACTTC	CASSSTIVAGVAKNIQYF
TRBV5-1	NA	NA	TRBJ2-6	TGCGCCAGCAGCCCCTTGGGGGGCTCTGGGGCCAACGTCCTGACTTTC	CASSPLGGSGANVLTF
TRBV28	NA	NA	TRBJ2-5	TGTGCCAGCAGCCCGCTTGGGCCAGAGACCCAGTACTTC	CASSPLGPETQYF
TRBV10-3	NA	NA	TRBJ1-2	TGTGCCATCAGTGGCGAGGGGGACTATGGCTACACCTTC	CAISGEGDYGYTF
TRBV9	NA	NA	TRBJ2-7	TGTGCCAGCAGCGCTATCGGGGGTCTCGAGCAGTACTTC	CASSAIGGLEQYF
TRBV7-9	NA	NA	TRBJ1-6	TGTGCCAGCAGCCTCGCTGGCAATTCACCCCTCCACTTT	CASSLAGNSPLHF
TRBV7-7	NA	NA	TRBJ1-3	TGTGCTAGCAGCGTAGGACATCCCCCCTCTGGAAACACCATATATTTT	CASSVGHPPSGNTIYF